This TCR beta chain is drawn from a study of circulating CD8 cells and anti-PD-1 response in melanoma. Looking at the study overall: Every 2 weeks, patients got 3 mg/kg nivolumab intravenously. Findings of the study overall: PD-1 and DPOS subsets showed similar, higher clonality than DNEG.

Each library started from approximately 14 ng of total RNA using the QIAseq Immune Repertoire TCR panel. TCRdb itself ran the reads through MiXCR, one entry per CDR3 protein. Seen here are roughly 1,200 distinct CDR3 sequences, around 6.4% observed once, and the top ten hold around 5.5%. Sorting of live CD3+CD8+TCRalphabeta+ cells by PD-1 and/or TIGIT gave four subsets. CDR1 is LNHDA, CDR2 SQIVND, per germline (reference sequence). The CDR3 runs 14 residues. Trimming shortened V by 7 bases and J by 5 bases, and 17 bases separated the two germline ends. Within the sample, this clonotype is medium-sized (0.01 to 0.1%). Its antigen is as yet unknown.

Here the sequenced sample was CD8+ T cells from PBMCs, taken at baseline or after one month of anti-PD-1 therapy (not recorded which). The chain couples TRBV19 to TRBJ1-1, with D maybe TRBD1 (6 bases). This receptor was taken from a human donor with melanoma. The CDR3 loop reads CASTPVMGTTEAFF. The CDR3 DNA is TGTGCCAGTACCCCCGTCATGGGGACAACTGAAGCTTTCTTT.